Given below is one T cell receptor beta chain in context. The Seattle patients joined while their infection was active and were tracked longitudinally afterward. Original processing methods: Using reference gene primer amplification, nucleated cell counts were estimated. Profiled with immunoSEQ multiplex PCR; TCRdb holds only in-frame clones, not every one. The V and J calls and clone size come from that table; D and trimming were worked out from the DNA. The sample contains 300,000 to 450,000 clones, more than 70% of which appear only once. This specimen comes from a study of blood T cell repertoires in COVID-19. The wider study: Sites in the United States, Italy and Spain provided acute and convalescent COVID-19 samples. Sources were T cells, B-cell-depleted T cells, or PBMCs; the material itself was cDNA or gDNA.

The germline V gene encodes CDR1 MGHRA and CDR2 YSYEKL. The CDR3 is 13 residues long. With 4 bases removed from V and 1 base from J, the gap between germline ends came to 7 bases. This TCR was sampled from a woman younger than 45 with COVID-19, enrolled during active disease. Sequences were obtained from peripheral blood. The V call is TRBV4-1, the J call TRBJ2-5, with a tentative D call TRBD1 (6 bases). DNA of the CDR3: TGCGCCAGCAGCCGGGACACCCAAGAGACCCAGTACTTC. Its translation is CASSRDTQETQYF.